These T cell receptor beta chains were read from a single sample in a study of radiotherapy plus CTLA-4 blockade in lung cancer. The method was immunoSEQ multiplex PCR; TCRdb's version includes in-frame clones alone and lacks a portion of them. The table has 53,000 or so clones, 70% to 90% seen once. The sequencing used peripheral blood, collected from a patient treated with radiotherapy plus ipilimumab. These receptors all stem from a human donor with non-small cell lung cancer whose response to radiotherapy plus ipilimumab could not be evaluated. Each CDR3 is given with its conserved first and last residue. Each record gives: CDR3 protein, CDR3 DNA, clone size, V gene, D gene, J gene. The D gene is left open where the match is weak. Clone sizes are given selectively: once, few, many, or a class where the clone is expanded.

CASSSEAGETQYF	TGTGCCAGCAGTTCCGAGGCTGGGGAGACCCAGTACTTC	-	TRBV6-6	-	TRBJ2-5
CASSPGDSNYGYTF	TGTGCCAGCTCACCTGGGGACAGCAACTATGGCTACACCTTC	-	TRBV18	TRBD1	TRBJ1-2
CASSGLLAGDGSYNEQFF	TGTGCCAGCAGTGGGCTCCTAGCGGGAGACGGCTCCTACAATGAGCAGTTCTTC	-	TRBV7-9	TRBD2	TRBJ2-1
CASSKEVGDEQFF	TGTGCCAGCAGCAAAGAGGTCGGGGATGAGCAGTTCTTC	-	TRBV21-1	-	TRBJ2-1
CASSPLRLAGEPLAKNIQYF	TGTGCCAGCTCACCCCTCCGTCTAGCGGGAGAGCCGTTAGCCAAAAACATTCAGTACTTC	-	TRBV18	TRBD2	TRBJ2-4
CASSVPGTGREAFF	TGTGCCAGCAGTGTTCCCGGGACAGGGAGAGAAGCTTTCTTT	-	TRBV6-1	TRBD1	TRBJ1-1
CASSVELADNTQYF	TGTGCCAGCAGCGTAGAACTAGCGGATAATACGCAGTATTTT	-	TRBV9	TRBD2	TRBJ2-3
CASSLANSGADETQYF	TGCGCCAGCAGCTTGGCCAATAGCGGGGCGGACGAGACCCAGTACTTC	-	TRBV5-1	TRBD2	TRBJ2-5
CASSPEVAGIQPQHF	TGTGCCAGCAGCCCCGAGGTGGCAGGGATTCAGCCCCAGCATTTT	-	TRBV7-2	-	TRBJ1-5
CASSPPGQGARGGYTF	TGTGCCAGCAGTCCGCCGGGACAGGGGGCCCGGGGTGGCTACACCTTC	-	TRBV27	TRBD1	TRBJ1-2
CASISGTGQETQYF	TGCGCCAGCATCTCCGGGACAGGGCAAGAGACCCAGTACTTC	-	TRBV5-1	TRBD1	TRBJ2-5
CASGGQGLGYTF	TGTGCCAGCGGGGGACAGGGTTTGGGCTACACCTTC	-	TRBV27	TRBD1	TRBJ1-2
CAEQAYSRDTQYF	TGTGCAGAACAGGCCTACTCCCGGGATACGCAGTATTTT	-	TRBV30	-	TRBJ2-3
CASSLFLAGGQETQYF	TGTGCCAGCAGCTTATTTCTAGCGGGAGGGCAAGAGACCCAGTACTTC	-	TRBV7-2	TRBD2	TRBJ2-5
CASSLSGGGSSLHF	TGTGCCAGCAGTTTATCGGGCGGGGGCTCTTCCCTCCACTTT	once	TRBV28	-	TRBJ1-6
CASRTGVNTEAFF	TGTGCCAGTAGGACAGGGGTGAACACTGAAGCTTTCTTT	-	TRBV19	TRBD1	TRBJ1-1
CASSPDRSYGYTF	TGTGCCAGCTCACCAGACAGGTCCTATGGCTACACCTTC	-	TRBV18	-	TRBJ1-2
CASSSKAGQINQPQHF	TGTGCCAGCAGTTCGAAGGCAGGACAGATCAATCAGCCCCAGCATTTT	-	TRBV2	-	TRBJ1-5
CASSLLAGFQETQYF	TGTGCCAGCTCACTCCTAGCGGGGTTCCAAGAGACCCAGTACTTC	once	TRBV18	TRBD2	TRBJ2-5
CASSSAVGTGFSNTEAFF	TGTGCCAGTAGTTCTGCCGTTGGGACAGGTTTCTCCAACACTGAAGCTTTCTTT	-	TRBV19	TRBD1	TRBJ1-1
CAVSGFEKLFF	TGTGCCGTAAGCGGGTTTGAAAAACTGTTTTTT	-	TRBV6-1	-	TRBJ1-4
CASSQRTADNEQFF	TGCGCCAGCAGCCAGAGGACAGCCGACAATGAGCAGTTCTTC	-	TRBV4-3	-	TRBJ2-1
CASSLLVGSNEKLFF	TGTGCCAGCAGTTTATTAGTGGGGAGCAATGAAAAACTGTTTTTT	-	TRBV28	-	TRBJ1-4
CASSSRGSGTPGELFF	TGCGCCAGCAGCTCCCGGGGTAGCGGGACACCCGGGGAGCTGTTTTTT	-	TRBV4-1	TRBD2	TRBJ2-2
CASSRTGAYQETQYF	TGTGCCAGCAGTAGGACAGGGGCCTATCAAGAGACCCAGTACTTC	-	TRBV6-4	TRBD1	TRBJ2-5
CASSLAPSGGADTQYF	TGTGCCAGCAGCTTGGCCCCTAGCGGGGGGGCAGATACGCAGTATTTT	-	TRBV5-6	TRBD2	TRBJ2-3
CASRQDRPYGYTF	TGTGCCAGCAGACAAGACAGGCCCTATGGCTACACCTTC	-	TRBV6-5	-	TRBJ1-2
CASTSTGGNTEAFF	TGTGCCAGCACCTCCACAGGGGGGAACACTGAAGCTTTCTTT	-	TRBV6-6	TRBD1	TRBJ1-1
CASSIPTRVLTEAFF	TGTGCCAGTAGTATCCCCACCAGGGTGCTCACTGAAGCTTTCTTT	once	TRBV19	-	TRBJ1-1
CASSLGTSGRTDTQYF	TGTGCCAGCAGCTTAGGGACTAGCGGGAGAACAGATACGCAGTATTTT	-	TRBV5-5	TRBD2	TRBJ2-3
CASSQDGIRDYGYTF	TGCGCCAGCAGCCAAGATGGGATCAGGGACTATGGCTACACCTTC	once	TRBV4-1	-	TRBJ1-2
CAWTTTVAYGYTF	TGTGCCTGGACAACTACGGTAGCTTATGGCTACACCTTC	-	TRBV30	-	TRBJ1-2
CASSLDGSSYEQYF	TGTGCCAGCAGCCTGGACGGGAGCTCCTACGAGCAGTACTTC	-	TRBV7-9	-	TRBJ2-7
CASGGQGAVGYGYTF	TGTGCCAGCGGGGGACAGGGGGCAGTTGGGTATGGCTACACCTTC	-	TRBV6-1	TRBD1	TRBJ1-2
CSVERSGGGETQYF	TGCAGCGTTGAGCGATCGGGGGGCGGGGAGACCCAGTACTTC	-	TRBV29-1	-	TRBJ2-5
CASSLVAAGLTDTQYF	TGTGCCAGCAGCTTGGTTGCTGCGGGCCTCACAGATACGCAGTATTTT	-	TRBV7-6	-	TRBJ2-3
CATSRDYVAEAFF	TGTGCCACCAGCAGAGATTATGTCGCTGAAGCTTTCTTT	-	TRBV15	-	TRBJ1-1
CASSPQGHSGNTIYF	TGTGCCAGCAGTCCTCAGGGACACTCTGGAAACACCATATATTTT	few	TRBV2	-	TRBJ1-3
CASSLVDNVNTEAFF	TGTGCCAGCAGTTTAGTGGACAATGTAAACACTGAAGCTTTCTTT	-	TRBV27	-	TRBJ1-1
CASSGDRNQPQHF	TGTGCCAGCAGTGGGGACAGGAATCAGCCCCAGCATTTT	-	TRBV9	TRBD1	TRBJ1-5
CASSLGTGANQPQHF	TGTGCCAGCAGCTTAGGGACAGGGGCCAATCAGCCCCAGCATTTT	-	TRBV5-8	TRBD1	TRBJ1-5
CAISDDRGRAFF	TGTGCCATCAGTGACGACAGGGGACGAGCTTTCTTT	-	TRBV10-3	TRBD1	TRBJ1-1
CASGILTSGGREQYF	TGTGCCAGCGGTATCTTGACTAGCGGGGGCCGCGAGCAGTACTTC	-	TRBV11-2	TRBD2	TRBJ2-7